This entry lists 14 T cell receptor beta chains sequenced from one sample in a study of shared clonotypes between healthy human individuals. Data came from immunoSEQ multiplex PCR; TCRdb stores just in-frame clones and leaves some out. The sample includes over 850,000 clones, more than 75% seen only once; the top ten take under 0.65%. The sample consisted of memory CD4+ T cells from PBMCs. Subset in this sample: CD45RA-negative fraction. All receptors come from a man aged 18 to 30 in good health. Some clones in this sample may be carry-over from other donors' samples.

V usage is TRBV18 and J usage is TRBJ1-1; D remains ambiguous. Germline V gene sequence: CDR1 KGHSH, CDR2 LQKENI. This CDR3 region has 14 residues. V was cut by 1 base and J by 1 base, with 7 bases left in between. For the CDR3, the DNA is TGTGCCAGCTCACCACGGGCGGAGAACACTGAAGCTTTCTTT. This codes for CASSPRAENTEAFF.

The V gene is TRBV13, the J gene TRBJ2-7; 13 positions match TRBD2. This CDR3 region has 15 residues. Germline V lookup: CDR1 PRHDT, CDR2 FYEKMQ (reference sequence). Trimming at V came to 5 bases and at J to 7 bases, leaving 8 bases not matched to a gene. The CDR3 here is CASSPRTSGGREQYF. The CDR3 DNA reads TGTGCCAGCAGCCCTCGGACTAGCGGGGGCAGGGAGCAGTACTTC.

Here the CDR3 DNA reads TGTGCCAGCAGAGCTGGACAGCACAATGAGCAGTTCTTC. It codes for CASRAGQHNEQFF. The chain links TRBV6-1 to TRBJ2-1, with a possible D match to TRBD1 (6 bases). The V end was cut by 6 bases, the J end by 5 bases, with 11 bases between. The CDR3 is 13 amino acids. CDR1 MNHNS and CDR2 SASEGT come from the germline V gene.

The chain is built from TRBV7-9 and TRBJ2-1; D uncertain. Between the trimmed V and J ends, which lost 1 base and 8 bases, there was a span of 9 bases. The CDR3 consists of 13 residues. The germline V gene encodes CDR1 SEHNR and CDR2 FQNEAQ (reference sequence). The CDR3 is CASSLGVWDEQFF. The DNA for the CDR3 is TGTGCCAGCAGCTTAGGGGTTTGGGATGAGCAGTTCTTC.

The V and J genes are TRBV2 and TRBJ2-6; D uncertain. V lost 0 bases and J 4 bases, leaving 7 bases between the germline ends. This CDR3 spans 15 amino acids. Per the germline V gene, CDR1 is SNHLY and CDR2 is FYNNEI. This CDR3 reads CASSEAYTGANVLTF. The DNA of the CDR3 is TGTGCCAGCAGTGAAGCCTACACGGGGGCCAACGTCCTGACTTTC.

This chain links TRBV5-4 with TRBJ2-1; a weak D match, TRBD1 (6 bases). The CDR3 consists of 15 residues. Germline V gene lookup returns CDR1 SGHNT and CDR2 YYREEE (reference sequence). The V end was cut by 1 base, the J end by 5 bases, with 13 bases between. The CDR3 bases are TGTGCCAGCAGCTTGAGGCAGGGGAGACACAATGAGCAGTTCTTC. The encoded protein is CASSLRQGRHNEQFF.

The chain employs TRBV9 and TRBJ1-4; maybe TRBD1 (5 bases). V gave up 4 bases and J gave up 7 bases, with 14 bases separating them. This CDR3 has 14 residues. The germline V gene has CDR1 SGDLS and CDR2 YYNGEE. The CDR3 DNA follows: TGTGCCAGCAGCCGGGACCCAGTTGCTGAAAAACTGTTTTTT. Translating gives CASSRDPVAEKLFF.

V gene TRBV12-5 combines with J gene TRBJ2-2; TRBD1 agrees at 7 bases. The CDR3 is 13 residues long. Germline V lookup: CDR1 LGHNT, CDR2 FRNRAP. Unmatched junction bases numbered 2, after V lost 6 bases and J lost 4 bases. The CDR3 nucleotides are TGTGCTAGTGGCCGGGACAGCACCGGGGAGCTGTTTTTT. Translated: CASGRDSTGELFF.

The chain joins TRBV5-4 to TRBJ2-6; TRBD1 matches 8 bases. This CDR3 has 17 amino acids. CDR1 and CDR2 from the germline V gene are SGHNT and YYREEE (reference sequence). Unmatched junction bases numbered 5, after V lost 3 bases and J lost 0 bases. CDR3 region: CASSSRDRRSGANVLTF. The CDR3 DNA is TGTGCCAGCAGCTCCCGGGACAGGCGCTCTGGGGCCAACGTCCTGACTTTC.

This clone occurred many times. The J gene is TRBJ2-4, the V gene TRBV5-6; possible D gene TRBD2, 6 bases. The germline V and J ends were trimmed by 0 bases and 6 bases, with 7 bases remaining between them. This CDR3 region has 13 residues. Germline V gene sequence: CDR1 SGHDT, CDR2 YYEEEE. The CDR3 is CASSLDSGNIQYF. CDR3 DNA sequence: TGTGCCAGCAGCTTGGATAGCGGAAACATTCAGTACTTC.

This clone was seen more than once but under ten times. The CDR3 here is CASSLAVQNYGYTF. In nucleotides, the CDR3 is TGTGCCAGCAGCTTAGCGGTCCAAAACTATGGCTACACCTTC. The J gene is TRBJ1-2, the V gene TRBV7-9, with D unresolved. Trimming left V 0 bases short and J 2 bases short, with 7 bases between. Germline CDR1 reads SEHNR; CDR2 reads FQNEAQ (reference sequence). The CDR3 sequence is 14 residues long.

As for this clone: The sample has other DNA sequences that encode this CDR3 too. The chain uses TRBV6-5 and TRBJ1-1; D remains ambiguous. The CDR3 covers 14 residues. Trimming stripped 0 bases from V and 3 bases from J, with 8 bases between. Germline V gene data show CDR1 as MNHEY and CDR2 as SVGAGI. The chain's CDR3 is CASSYSRGDTEAFF. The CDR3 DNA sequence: TGTGCCAGCAGTTACTCACGCGGGGACACTGAAGCTTTCTTT.

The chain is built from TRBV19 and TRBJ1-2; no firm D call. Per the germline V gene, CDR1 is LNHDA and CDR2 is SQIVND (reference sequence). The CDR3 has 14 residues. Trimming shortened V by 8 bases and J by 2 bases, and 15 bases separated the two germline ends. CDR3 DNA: TGTGCCAGTGCGAGGCCCGGGGTAAACTATGGCTACACCTTC. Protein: CASARPGVNYGYTF.

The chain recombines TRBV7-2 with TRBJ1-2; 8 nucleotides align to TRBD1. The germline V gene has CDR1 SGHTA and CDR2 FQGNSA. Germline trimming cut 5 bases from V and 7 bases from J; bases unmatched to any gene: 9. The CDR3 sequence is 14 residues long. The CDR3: CASSPPGGASGYTF. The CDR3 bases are TGTGCCAGCAGCCCCCCAGGGGGCGCGTCTGGCTACACCTTC.